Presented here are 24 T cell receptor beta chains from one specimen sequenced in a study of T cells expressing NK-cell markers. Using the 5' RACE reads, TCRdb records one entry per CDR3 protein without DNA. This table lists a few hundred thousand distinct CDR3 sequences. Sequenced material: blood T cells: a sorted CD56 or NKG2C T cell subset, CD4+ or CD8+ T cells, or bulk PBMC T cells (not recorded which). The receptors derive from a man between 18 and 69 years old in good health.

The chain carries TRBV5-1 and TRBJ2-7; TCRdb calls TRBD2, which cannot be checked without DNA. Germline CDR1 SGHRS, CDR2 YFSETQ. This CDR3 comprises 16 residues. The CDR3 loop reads CASSLTYSGGAYEQYF. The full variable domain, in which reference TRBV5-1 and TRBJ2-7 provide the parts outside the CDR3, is KAGVTQTPRYLIKTRGQQVTLSCSPISGHRSVSWYQQTPGQGLQFLFEYFSETQRNKGNFPGRFSGRQFSNSRSEMNVSTLELGDSALYLCASSLTYSGGAYEQYFGPGTRLTVT.

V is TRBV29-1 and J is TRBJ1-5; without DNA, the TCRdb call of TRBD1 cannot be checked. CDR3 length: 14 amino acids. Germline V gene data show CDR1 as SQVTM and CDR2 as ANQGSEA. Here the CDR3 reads CSVSTGSGGQPQHF.

CDR3 loop: CASSSDRGRGNYGYTF. This chain joins TRBV5-1 and TRBJ1-2; absent DNA, TCRdb's TRBD1 call cannot be checked. There are 16 residues in the CDR3. Germline loops: CDR1 SGHRS, CDR2 YFSETQ.

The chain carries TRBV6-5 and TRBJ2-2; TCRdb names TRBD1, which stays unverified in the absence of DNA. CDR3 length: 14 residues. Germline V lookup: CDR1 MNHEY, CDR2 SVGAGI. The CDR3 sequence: CASRKGGNTGELFF.

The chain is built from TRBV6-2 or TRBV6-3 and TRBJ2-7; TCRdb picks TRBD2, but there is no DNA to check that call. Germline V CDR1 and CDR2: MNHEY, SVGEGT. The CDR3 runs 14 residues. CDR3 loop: CASCPEAGEYEQYF.

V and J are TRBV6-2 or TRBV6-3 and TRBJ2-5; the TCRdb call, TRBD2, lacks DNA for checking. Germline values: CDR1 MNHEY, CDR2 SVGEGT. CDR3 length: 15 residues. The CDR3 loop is CASRDLGVMGETQYF.

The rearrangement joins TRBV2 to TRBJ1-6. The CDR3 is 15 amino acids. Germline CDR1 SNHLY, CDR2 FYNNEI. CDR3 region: CASTGQGPYNSPLHF.

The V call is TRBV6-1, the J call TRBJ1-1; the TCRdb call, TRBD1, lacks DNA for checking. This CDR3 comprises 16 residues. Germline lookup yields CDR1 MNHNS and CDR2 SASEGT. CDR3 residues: CASSRGRAGGEAEAFF.

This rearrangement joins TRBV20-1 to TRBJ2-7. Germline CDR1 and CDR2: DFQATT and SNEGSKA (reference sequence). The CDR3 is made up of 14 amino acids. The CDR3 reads CSAPRRGGAHEQYF.

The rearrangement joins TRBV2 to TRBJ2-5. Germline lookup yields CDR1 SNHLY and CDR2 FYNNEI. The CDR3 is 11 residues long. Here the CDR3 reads CASSVRETQYF.

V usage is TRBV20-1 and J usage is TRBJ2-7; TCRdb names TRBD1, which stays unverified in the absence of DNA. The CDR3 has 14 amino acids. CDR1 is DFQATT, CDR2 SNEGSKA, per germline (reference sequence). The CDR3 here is CSASLPGRMYEQYF.

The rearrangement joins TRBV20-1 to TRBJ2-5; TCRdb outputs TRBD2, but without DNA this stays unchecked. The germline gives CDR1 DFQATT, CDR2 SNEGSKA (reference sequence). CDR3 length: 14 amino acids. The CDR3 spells CSARDSGGAETQYF.

The CDR3 is CASNRQGFTGELFF. The chain employs TRBV6-1 and TRBJ2-2; the TCRdb D gene call, TRBD1, has no DNA to confirm it. Germline V CDR1 and CDR2: MNHNS, SASEGT. CDR3 length: 14 amino acids.

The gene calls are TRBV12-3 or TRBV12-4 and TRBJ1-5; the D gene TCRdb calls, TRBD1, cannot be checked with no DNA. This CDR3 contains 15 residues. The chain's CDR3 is CASSVYRAGNQPQHF.

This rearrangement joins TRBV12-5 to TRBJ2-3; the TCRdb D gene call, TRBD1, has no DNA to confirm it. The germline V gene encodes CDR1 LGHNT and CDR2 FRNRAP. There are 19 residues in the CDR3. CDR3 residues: CASGLGDRAYPWNTDTQYF.

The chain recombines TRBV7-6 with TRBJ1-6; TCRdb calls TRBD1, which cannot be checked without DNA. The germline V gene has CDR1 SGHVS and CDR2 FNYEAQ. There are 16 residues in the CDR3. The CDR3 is CASSASVTGVNSPLHF.

CDR3 residues: CAGRDLDREAGYTF. The chain links TRBV5-5 to TRBJ1-2; TCRdb proposes TRBD1, but this gene call is untestable without DNA. This CDR3 comprises 14 residues. Germline V gene data show CDR1 as SGHKS and CDR2 as YYEKEE (reference sequence).

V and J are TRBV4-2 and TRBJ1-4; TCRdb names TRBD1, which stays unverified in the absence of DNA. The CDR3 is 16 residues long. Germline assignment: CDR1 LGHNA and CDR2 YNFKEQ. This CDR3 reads CASSQTRTGTNEKLFF.

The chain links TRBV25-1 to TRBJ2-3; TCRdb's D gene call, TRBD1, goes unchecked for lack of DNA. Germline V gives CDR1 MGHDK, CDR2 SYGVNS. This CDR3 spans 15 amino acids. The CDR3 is CASSEYGGGTDTQYF.

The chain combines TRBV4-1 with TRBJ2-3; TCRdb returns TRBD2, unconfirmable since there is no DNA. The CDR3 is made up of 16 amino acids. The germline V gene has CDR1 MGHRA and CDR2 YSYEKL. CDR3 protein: CASSQPTSGGKYTQYF.

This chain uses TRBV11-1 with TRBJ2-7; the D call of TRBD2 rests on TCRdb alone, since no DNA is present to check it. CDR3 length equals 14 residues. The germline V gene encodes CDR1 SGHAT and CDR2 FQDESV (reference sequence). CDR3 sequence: CASSFGEGNYEQYF.

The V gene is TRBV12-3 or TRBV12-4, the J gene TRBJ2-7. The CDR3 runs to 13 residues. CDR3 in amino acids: CASTDRTLYEQYF.

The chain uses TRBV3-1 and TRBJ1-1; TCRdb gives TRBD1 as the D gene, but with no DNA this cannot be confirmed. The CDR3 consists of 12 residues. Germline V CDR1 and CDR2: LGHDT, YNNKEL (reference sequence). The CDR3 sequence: CASSYQGAEAFF.

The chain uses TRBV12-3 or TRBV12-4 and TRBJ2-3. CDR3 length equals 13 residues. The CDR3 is CASSKDRTDTQYF.